This TCR beta chain was sequenced during a study of T cells after yellow fever vaccination. Points from the study as a whole: Boosting was followed by the reappearance of most primary-vaccination clones (around 95% CD4, about 90% CD8).

Ten or more counts support this clonotype. Its antigen is currently unknown. Each CDR3 protein gets one entry after TCRdb re-called the 5' RACE reads with MiXCR. Among a few hundred thousand distinct CDR3 sequences listed, roughly 4% were seen once. Germline V gene data show CDR1 as SEHNR and CDR2 as FQNEAQ (reference sequence). V dropped 5 bases and J dropped 2 bases, with 13 bases sitting between them. This CDR3 region has 14 residues. The receptor was isolated from a man between 18 and 35 years old who received the YFV17D yellow fever vaccine. This material consisted of PBMCs, taken 5 days after the yellow fever booster vaccination. This rearrangement joins TRBV7-9 to TRBJ2-7; maybe TRBD1 (6 bases). The CDR3 nucleotides are TGTGCCAGCAGCCCGTGGACAGCTACCTACGAGCAGTACTTC. Translation: CASSPWTATYEQYF. Full variable domain (missing parts from reference TRBV7-9 and TRBJ2-7): DTGVSQNPRHKITKRGQNVTFRCDPISEHNRLYWYRQTLGQGPEFLTYFQNEAQLEKSRLLSDRFSAERPKGSFSTLEIQRTEQGDSAMYLCASSPWTATYEQYFGPGTRLTVT.